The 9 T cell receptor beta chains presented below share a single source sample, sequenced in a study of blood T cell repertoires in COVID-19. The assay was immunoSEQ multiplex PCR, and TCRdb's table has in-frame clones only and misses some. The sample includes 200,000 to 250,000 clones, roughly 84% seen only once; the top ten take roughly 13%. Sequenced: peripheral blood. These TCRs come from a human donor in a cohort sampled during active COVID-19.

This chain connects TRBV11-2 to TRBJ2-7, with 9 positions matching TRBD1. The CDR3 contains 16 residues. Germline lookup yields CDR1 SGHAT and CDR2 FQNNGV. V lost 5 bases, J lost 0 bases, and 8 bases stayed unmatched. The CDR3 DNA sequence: TGTGCCAGCAGCGCCCAGACAGGGGGATTCTCCTACGAGCAGTACTTC. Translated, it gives CASSAQTGGFSYEQYF.

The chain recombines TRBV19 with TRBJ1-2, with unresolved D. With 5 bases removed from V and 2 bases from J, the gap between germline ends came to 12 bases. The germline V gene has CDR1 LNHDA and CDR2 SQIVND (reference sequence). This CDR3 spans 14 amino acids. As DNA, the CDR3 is TGTGCCAGTAGTCCCTTCCGAGGAAACTATGGCTACACCTTC. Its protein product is CASSPFRGNYGYTF.

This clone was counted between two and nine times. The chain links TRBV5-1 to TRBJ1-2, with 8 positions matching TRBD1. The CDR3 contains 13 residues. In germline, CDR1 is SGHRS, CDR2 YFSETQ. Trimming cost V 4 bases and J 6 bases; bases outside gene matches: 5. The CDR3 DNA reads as TGCGCCAGCAGCGTCACAGGGGGGCATGGCTACACCTTC. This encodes CASSVTGGHGYTF.

CDR3 sequence (DNA): TGTGCCAGCAGCCCTGGAGATTCACCCCTCCACTTT. Translated, it gives CASSPGDSPLHF. The chain is built from TRBV3-1 (or the pseudogene TRBV3-2) and TRBJ1-6; no definite D call. Trimming cost V 4 bases and J 8 bases, with 6 bases left between them. The CDR3 has 12 amino acids. Germline V gene data show CDR1 as LGHDT and CDR2 as YNNKEL (reference sequence).

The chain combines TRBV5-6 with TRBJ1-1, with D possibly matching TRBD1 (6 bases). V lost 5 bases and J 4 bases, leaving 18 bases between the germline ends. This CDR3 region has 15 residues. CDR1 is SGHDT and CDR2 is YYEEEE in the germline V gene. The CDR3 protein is CASRYRWTAVTEAFF. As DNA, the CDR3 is TGTGCCAGCAGGTACAGGTGGACAGCGGTCACTGAAGCTTTCTTT.

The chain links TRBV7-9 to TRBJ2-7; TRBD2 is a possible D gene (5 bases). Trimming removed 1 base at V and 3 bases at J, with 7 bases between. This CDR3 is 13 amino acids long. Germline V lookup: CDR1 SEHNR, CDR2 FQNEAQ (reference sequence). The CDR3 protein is CASSLGGFYEQYF. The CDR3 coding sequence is TGTGCCAGCAGCTTAGGCGGGTTCTACGAGCAGTACTTC.

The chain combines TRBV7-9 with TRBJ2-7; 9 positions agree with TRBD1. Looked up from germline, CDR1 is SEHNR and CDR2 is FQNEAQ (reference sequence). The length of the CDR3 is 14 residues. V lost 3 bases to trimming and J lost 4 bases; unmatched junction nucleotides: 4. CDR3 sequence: CASSLGQGGYEQYF. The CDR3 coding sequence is TGTGCCAGCAGCTTGGGACAGGGCGGATACGAGCAGTACTTC.

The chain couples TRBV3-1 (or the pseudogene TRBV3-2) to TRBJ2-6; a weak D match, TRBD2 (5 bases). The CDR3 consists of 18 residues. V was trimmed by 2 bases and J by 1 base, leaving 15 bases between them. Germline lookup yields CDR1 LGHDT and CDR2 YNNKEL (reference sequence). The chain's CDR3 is CASSQRTGRVSGANVLTF. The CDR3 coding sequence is TGTGCCAGCAGCCAACGGACTGGGCGGGTTTCTGGGGCCAACGTCCTGACTTTC.

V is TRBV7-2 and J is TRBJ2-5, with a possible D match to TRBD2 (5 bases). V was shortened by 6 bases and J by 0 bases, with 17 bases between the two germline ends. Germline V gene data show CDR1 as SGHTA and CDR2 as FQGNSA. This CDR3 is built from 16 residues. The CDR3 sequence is CASSERSSLYQETQYF. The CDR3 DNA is TGTGCCAGCAGTGAGAGGTCTAGCCTGTACCAAGAGACCCAGTACTTC.